Listed below are T cell receptor beta chains from one sample, sequenced in a study of blood T cells in healthy people across ages. One entry per CDR3 protein results from TCRdb running MiXCR on the 5' RACE reads. The repertoire holds some 860,000 distinct CDR3 sequences, with roughly three fifths as singletons. The material sequenced was blood. The receptors derive from a man aged 35 to 55 in good health. CDR3s include the opening cysteine and the closing phenylalanine or tryptophan. The D gene is left open where the match is weak. Clone size is shown for a subset of rows, as once, few, many or a class of expanded clone.

>NA|TRBV20-1|NA|TRBJ2-1
CSARVWGNSYNEQFF
TGCAGTGCGCGCGTGTGGGGGAACTCCTACAATGAGCAGTTCTTC
>NA|TRBV12-3/TRBV12-4|TRBD2|TRBJ2-1
CASSPGLAGNEQFF
TGTGCCAGCAGCCCGGGACTAGCGGGCAATGAGCAGTTCTTC
>NA|TRBV28|NA|TRBJ2-6
CASSLAGAAAGANVLTF
TGTGCCAGCAGTTTAGCAGGGGCCGCCGCTGGGGCCAACGTCCTGACTTTC
>few|TRBV20-1|NA|TRBJ2-5
CSAEQQETQYF
TGCAGTGCAGAGCAGCAAGAGACCCAGTACTTC
>NA|TRBV6-5|NA|TRBJ2-6
CASSYSSGVGANVLTF
TGTGCCAGCAGTTACTCTTCAGGGGTCGGGGCCAACGTCCTGACTTTC
>NA|TRBV20-1|NA|TRBJ2-7
CSGAGTYEQYF
TGCAGTGGCGCAGGGACCTACGAGCAGTACTTC
>NA|TRBV27|NA|TRBJ2-7
CASSLTGGATYEQYF
TGTGCCAGCAGTTTAACAGGGGGGGCTACCTACGAGCAGTACTTC
>NA|TRBV7-6|TRBD1|TRBJ2-5
CASSLVSERTGEQYF
TGTGCCAGCAGCTTAGTTAGCGAACGTACAGGGGAGCAGTACTTC
>once|TRBV7-2|TRBD2|TRBJ2-7
CVSSISGSYYEQYF
TGTGTCAGCAGCATTAGCGGGAGCTACTACGAGCAGTACTTC
>NA|TRBV11-2|TRBD2|TRBJ2-5
CASSSGLAGGIQETQYF
TGTGCCAGCAGCTCGGGACTAGCGGGAGGTATACAAGAGACCCAGTACTTC
>NA|TRBV29-1|NA|TRBJ2-6
CSVEDLDSGANVLTF
TGCAGCGTTGAAGATCTCGACTCTGGGGCCAACGTCCTGACTTTC
>few|TRBV7-9|NA|TRBJ2-7
CASSLGGPLEQYF
TGTGCCAGCAGCTTAGGAGGGCCTCTCGAGCAGTACTTC
>NA|TRBV3-1|NA|TRBJ1-6
CASSQDTGRGRDSPLHF
TGTGCCAGCAGCCAAGATACCGGAAGGGGCCGGGATTCACCCCTCCACTTT
>few|TRBV25-1|TRBD1|TRBJ1-1
CASSEGTGWMNTEAFF
TGTGCCAGCAGTGAGGGGACAGGGTGGATGAACACTGAAGCTTTCTTT
>NA|TRBV24-1|NA|TRBJ2-7
CATSDSGVPYEQYF
TGTGCCACCAGTGATTCGGGGGTACCCTACGAGCAGTACTTC
>NA|TRBV28|TRBD1|TRBJ1-5
CASSLGGQGLLGNQPQHF
TGTGCCAGCAGTTTGGGTGGACAGGGCCTCTTGGGCAATCAGCCCCAGCATTTT
>NA|TRBV5-6|NA|TRBJ1-5
CASSVGSDNQPQHF
TGTGCCAGCAGCGTCGGGTCAGATAATCAGCCCCAGCATTTT
>few|TRBV11-2|NA|TRBJ2-5
CASSPFRETQYF
TGTGCCAGCAGCCCCTTTCGGGAGACCCAGTACTTC
>NA|TRBV7-2|NA|TRBJ2-5
CASSLAGLEQETQYF
TGTGCCAGCAGCTTAGCGGGGTTGGAACAAGAGACCCAGTACTTC
>few|TRBV7-2|NA|TRBJ1-1
CASSWQNTEAFF
TGTGCCAGCAGCTGGCAGAACACTGAAGCTTTCTTT
>NA|TRBV5-1|NA|TRBJ1-5
CASSAGPGSNQPQHF
TGCGCCAGCAGCGCGGGCCCTGGGAGCAATCAGCCCCAGCATTTT
>NA|TRBV9|NA|TRBJ1-2
CASSVVDSHYGYTF
TGTGCCAGCAGCGTAGTTGACAGTCACTATGGCTACACCTTC
>NA|TRBV5-1|NA|TRBJ2-2
CASSFSPTGELFF
TGCGCCAGCAGCTTCTCCCCCACCGGGGAGCTGTTTTTT
>NA|TRBV12-3/TRBV12-4|TRBD2|TRBJ2-1
CASGASGGYNEQFF
TGTGCCAGCGGGGCTAGCGGGGGGTACAATGAGCAGTTCTTC